These T cell receptor beta chains were read from a single sample in a study of beta chain features in type 1 diabetes. Repertoires were generated with immunoSEQ multiplex PCR, while TCRdb's copy carries only in-frame clones and drops some. The sample shows around 300,000 clones, roughly 15% of them seen only once. Sequenced input: naive CD4+ T cells from blood. The receptors were sampled from a man between 18 and 35 years old with type 1 diabetes. The CDR3 runs from the conserved cysteine through the conserved F or W. Fields, in order: clone size, D gene, V gene, J gene, CDR3 protein, CDR3 DNA. A D gene is named only where the DNA matches it firmly. Clone size appears in some rows only: once, few, many, or a class for an expanded clone.

.	TRBD2	TRBV30	TRBJ2-7	CALIGGTSGAYEQYF	TGTGCCTTGATTGGGGGGACTAGCGGGGCCTACGAGCAGTACTTC
few	TRBD1	TRBV4-3	TRBJ1-2	CASSQADRDGYGYTF	TGCGCCAGCAGCCAAGCGGACAGGGATGGCTATGGCTACACCTTC
.	.	TRBV9	TRBJ2-2	CASSVEAGATGELFF	TGTGCCAGCAGCGTAGAAGCGGGCGCAACCGGGGAGCTGTTTTTT
few	.	TRBV5-4	TRBJ1-2	CASSRAVGRTHYGYTF	TGTGCCAGCAGCCGCGCGGTGGGCAGGACTCACTATGGCTACACCTTC
.	TRBD1	TRBV28	TRBJ1-4	CASSLANRGNEKLFF	TGTGCCAGCAGTTTAGCCAACAGGGGGAATGAAAAACTGTTTTTT
few	TRBD2	TRBV18	TRBJ2-3	CASSPNLLAENTDTQYF	TGTGCCAGCTCACCTAACCTACTAGCGGAAAACACAGATACGCAGTATTTT
.	.	TRBV5-6	TRBJ1-1	CASSIGGNTEAFF	TGTGCCAGCAGCATAGGAGGGAACACTGAAGCTTTCTTT
.	.	TRBV19	TRBJ2-7	CASSIRGQLYEQYF	TGTGCCAGTAGTATTAGAGGACAGCTCTACGAGCAGTACTTC
.	.	TRBV5-1	TRBJ2-1	CASSLGDFLYNEQFF	TGCGCCAGCAGCTTGGGTGACTTCCTGTACAATGAGCAGTTCTTC
.	TRBD1	TRBV6-5	TRBJ1-1	CASSYDRGAQAFF	TGTGCCAGCAGTTACGACAGGGGGGCCCAAGCTTTCTTT
.	.	TRBV7-9	TRBJ2-5	CASSLDSLRLTGETQYF	TGTGCCAGCAGCTTAGACTCGTTGCGTCTCACGGGGGAGACCCAGTACTTC
.	.	TRBV18	TRBJ1-5	CASSATDAYHQPQHF	TGTGCCAGCTCAGCTACAGACGCGTATCATCAGCCCCAGCATTTT
.	.	TRBV4-3	TRBJ2-3	CASSRSGPREDTQYF	TGCGCCAGCAGCCGATCCGGGCCGCGGGAAGATACGCAGTATTTT
.	TRBD1	TRBV14	TRBJ2-1	CASRPFGNRGTGKPYNEQFF	TGTGCCAGCAGACCTTTTGGGAATCGAGGGACAGGAAAACCCTACAATGAGCAGTTCTTC
few	TRBD1	TRBV5-4	TRBJ1-1	CASSLGGTGGTEAFF	TGTGCCAGCAGCTTGGGCGGGACAGGGGGCACTGAAGCTTTCTTT
.	TRBD1	TRBV7-2	TRBJ2-7	CASSFGQALYYEQYF	TGTGCCAGCAGCTTCGGACAGGCCTTATACTACGAGCAGTACTTC
.	TRBD1	TRBV6-6	TRBJ1-1	CASSRQGANTEAFF	TGTGCCAGCAGTCGACAGGGAGCGAACACTGAAGCTTTCTTT
few	.	TRBV6-5	TRBJ2-3	CATSTALRSDTQYF	TGTGCCACTTCGACAGCCTTACGGTCAGATACGCAGTATTTT
.	TRBD2	TRBV30	TRBJ2-5	CAWGLAGETQYF	TGTGCCTGGGGACTAGCGGGAGAGACCCAGTACTTC
few	.	TRBV29-1	TRBJ1-5	CSVATGLNQPQHF	TGCAGCGTTGCAACAGGGCTCAATCAGCCCCAGCATTTT
few	TRBD1	TRBV29-1	TRBJ1-4	CSVKRQGFEKLFF	TGCAGCGTTAAGAGACAGGGCTTCGAAAAACTGTTTTTT
few	.	TRBV30	TRBJ2-3	CACGGADTQYF	TGTGCCTGCGGCGGGGCAGATACGCAGTATTTT
.	TRBD2	TRBV19	TRBJ2-3	CASSIRPGLASDTQYF	TGTGCCAGTAGTATCCGGCCGGGACTAGCATCCGACACGCAGTATTTT
few	.	TRBV12-2	TRBJ2-5	CASRETSSETQYF	TGTGCAAGTCGCGAGACTAGTAGCGAGACCCAGTACTTC
.	TRBD1	TRBV5-1	TRBJ2-2	CASSLAGQSHTGELFF	TGCGCCAGCAGCTTGGCGGGACAGTCTCACACCGGGGAGCTGTTTTTT
.	.	TRBV19	TRBJ1-1	CASRTRVASTEAFF	TGTGCCAGTAGGACCAGGGTGGCGTCCACTGAAGCTTTCTTT
few	.	TRBV18	TRBJ2-3	CASSPERSPSTDTQYF	TGTGCCAGCTCACCTGAGCGGTCCCCTAGCACAGATACGCAGTATTTT
few	TRBD2	TRBV5-4	TRBJ2-7	CASSLANSGISYEQYF	TGTGCCAGCAGCTTGGCGAATAGCGGGATCTCCTACGAGCAGTACTTC
few	TRBD1	TRBV9	TRBJ1-2	CASSVNRGGGYTF	TGTGCCAGCAGCGTTAACAGGGGTGGCGGCTACACCTTC
few	.	TRBV11-2	TRBJ2-7	CASSFIPSAYEQYF	TGTGCCAGCAGCTTTATCCCGTCAGCCTACGAGCAGTACTTC
few	.	TRBV15	TRBJ1-1	CATSRDRGSPKRTEAFF	TGTGCCACCAGCAGAGATCGAGGAAGTCCCAAGAGAACTGAAGCTTTCTTT